This T cell receptor beta chain was recovered during a study of control samples from healthy donors and cancer patients. V was cut by 8 bases and J by 3 bases, with 17 bases left in between. The V gene's germline CDR1 is ENHRY and CDR2 SYGVKD. The CDR3 has 15 residues. The protocol was immunoSEQ multiplex PCR, while the TCRdb copy is restricted to in-frame clones and leaves out a portion. The data show 100,000 to 150,000 clones, about 87% seen once. This sequence originates from a man aged 55 to 70 in good health. This chain joins TRBV10-3 and TRBJ2-4; TRBD1 is a possible D gene (5 bases). Sequencing was carried out using blood. The CDR3 region is CAISDKGQGKNIQYF. In DNA form, the CDR3 reads TGTGCCATCTCGGACAAGGGGCAGGGCAAAAACATTCAGTACTTC.